The present entry profiles one T cell receptor beta chain with its context. The antigen is not known. This sample stems from a study of shared clonotypes between healthy human individuals. Notes on the study in general: When compared with the clonotypes that were shared by all four sorted-subset donors, the non-shared clonotypes turned out to have lower generation probabilities.

Each subset's genomic DNA was split evenly across several immunoSEQ plates. TCRdb's copy holds only in-frame clones and misses some; the assay was immunoSEQ multiplex PCR. The sample shows about 2.3 million clones, approximately 93% of them seen only once. The CDR3 length is 14 residues. The V end lost 6 bases, the J end lost 4 bases, and 15 bases lay between the germline ends. Germline V gives CDR1 SNHLY, CDR2 FYNNEI. Sequenced sample: naive CD4+ T cells from PBMCs. Subset meaning: CD45RA+ positively selected. The chain joins TRBV2 to TRBJ1-2, with D tentatively TRBD1 (5 bases). This TCR was sampled from a man aged 18-30 years in good health. Some clones in this sample may be carry-over from other donors' samples. CDR3 in amino acids: CASSQGGGRYGYTF. CDR3 bases: TGTGCCAGCAGCCAGGGAGGAGGGCGCTATGGCTACACCTTC.